The next 30 T cell receptor beta chains were all read from a single sample in a study of early T cells in non-severe SARS-CoV-2 infection. Each CDR3 protein is one row after TCRdb ran MiXCR on the 5' RACE reads. The table has some 66,000 distinct CDR3 sequences, less than 15% seen once; the top ten hold over 4%. Sequenced input: whole blood. The receptor source for this set is an adult who was a healthcare worker with PCR-confirmed SARS-CoV-2 infection or an uninfected control (not recorded which).

The genes are TRBV29-1 and TRBJ2-4; no firm D call. Trimming stripped 0 bases from V and 6 bases from J, with 3 bases between. Germline V gene lookup returns CDR1 SQVTM and CDR2 ANQGSEA. The CDR3 loop spans 11 amino acids. CDR3 in amino acids: CSVEEGNIQYF. DNA of the CDR3: TGCAGCGTTGAAGAGGGAAACATTCAGTACTTC.

This clonotype has a count of ten or more. The chain recombines TRBV6-2 or TRBV6-3 with TRBJ1-3; D gene ambiguous. V was pared by 0 bases and J by 1 base, with 10 bases between. Germline CDR1 is MNHEY and CDR2 is SVGEGT. The CDR3 sequence is 16 residues long. The CDR3 protein is CASSYSTGRSGNTIYF. In nucleotides, the CDR3 is TGTGCCAGCAGTTACTCGACGGGGAGATCTGGAAACACCATATATTTT.

The rearrangement uses TRBV6-2 or TRBV6-3 and TRBJ2-7; D is perhaps TRBD1 (6 bases). The CDR3 is made up of 13 amino acids. V was clipped by 7 bases and J by 3 bases, with 13 bases between them. Germline V gene sequence: CDR1 MNHEY, CDR2 SVGEGT. CDR3 sequence (DNA): TGTGCCAGCACCGACAGGCCCGACTACGAGCAGTACTTC. Protein product: CASTDRPDYEQYF.

In its sample, this clonotype was seen many times. The V gene is TRBV18, the J gene TRBJ2-7, with a possible D match to TRBD2 (6 bases). V was shortened by 3 bases and J by 2 bases, with 14 bases between the two germline ends. Germline V gene data show CDR1 as KGHSH and CDR2 as LQKENI. The length of the CDR3 is 15 residues. The CDR3 loop is CASSPPGAITYEQYF. Written as DNA, the CDR3 is TGTGCCAGCTCACCCCCGGGAGCGATAACCTACGAGCAGTACTTC.

This clonotype showed up many times. The chain employs TRBV30 and TRBJ2-1; 9 bases match TRBD2. Germline-derived CDR1 and CDR2 are GTSNPN and SVGIG (reference sequence). The CDR3 length is 14 residues. With V trimmed by 1 base and J by 7 bases, 5 bases remained unmatched. CDR3 loop: CAWSGLAGYNEQFF. The CDR3, as DNA: TGTGCCTGGAGTGGGCTAGCGGGATATAATGAGCAGTTCTTC.

The chain links TRBV9 to TRBJ2-5, with 12 bases lining up with TRBD2. Germline lookup yields CDR1 SGDLS and CDR2 YYNGEE. V lost 2 bases and J lost 0; bases outside the gene matches: 8. This CDR3 region has 18 residues. In DNA, the CDR3 is TGTGCCAGCAGCGTGAAGCCTAGCGGGGGGGTGTACCAAGAGACCCAGTACTTC. Translation gives CASSVKPSGGVYQETQYF.

The gene calls are TRBV9 and TRBJ2-5; TRBD2 might be the D (6 bases). This CDR3 spans 13 amino acids. Germline CDR1 reads SGDLS; CDR2 reads YYNGEE. The V and J ends lost 4 bases and 5 bases respectively, with 12 bases between them. This chain's CDR3 is CASSSTGAETQYF. The CDR3 coding sequence is TGTGCCAGCAGCAGTACGGGAGCGGAGACCCAGTACTTC.

This clonotype occurred a few times. The rearrangement joins TRBV18 to TRBJ2-5; a weak D match, TRBD2 (6 bases). Trimming cost V 2 bases and J 4 bases, with 11 bases left between them. The CDR3 covers 14 residues. Germline values: CDR1 KGHSH, CDR2 LQKENI. CDR3 residues: CASSPGTLRETQYF. The DNA for the CDR3 is TGTGCCAGCTCACCAGGGACTTTGCGAGAGACCCAGTACTTC.

Only a few counts were recorded for this clonotype. This chain connects TRBV5-1 to TRBJ2-3; maybe TRBD1 (5 bases). There are 14 residues in the CDR3. Trimming removed 3 bases at V and 0 bases at J, with 8 bases between. Per the germline V gene, CDR1 is SGHRS and CDR2 is YFSETQ. The CDR3 spells CASSSGQSTDTQYF. CDR3 in DNA: TGCGCCAGCAGCTCCGGACAAAGCACAGATACGCAGTATTTT.

The chain has TRBV30 and TRBJ1-4, with a weak D call TRBD1 (5 bases). The CDR3 extends over 14 amino acids. V lost 1 base, J lost 8 bases, and 14 bases lay in between. Germline loops: CDR1 GTSNPN, CDR2 SVGIG (reference sequence). The DNA of the CDR3 is TGTGCCTGGAGTGGGGCAGGGATTCGAGAAAAACTGTTTTTT. Translating it yields CAWSGAGIREKLFF.

This rearrangement joins TRBV12-3 or TRBV12-4 to TRBJ2-3; D is unclear. The CDR3 covers 13 residues. V was pared by 6 bases and J by 5 bases, with 12 bases between. The chain's CDR3 is CASSSRTRDTQYF. The CDR3 bases are TGTGCCAGCAGCAGCCGGACGCGAGATACGCAGTATTTT.

This clonotype was detected only a few times. The chain uses TRBV9 and TRBJ2-1, with no clear D. Germline lookup yields CDR1 SGDLS and CDR2 YYNGEE. CDR3 size: 15 residues. Trimming took 0 bases from V and 0 from J, leaving 7 bases between them. CDR3 region: CASSVGRSSYNEQFF. DNA for the CDR3: TGTGCCAGCAGCGTAGGTCGGAGCTCCTACAATGAGCAGTTCTTC.

This clonotype was observed a few times. The chain's CDR3 is CATRGYTF. CDR3 bases: TGTGCCACCAGGGGCTACACCTTC. This rearrangement joins TRBV24-1 to TRBJ1-2; D ambiguous. The ends were cut back, 7 bases at V and 8 bases at J, with 1 base in the middle. The CDR3 totals 8 residues. CDR1 and CDR2 from the germline V gene are KGHDR and SFDVKD.

Only a few counts were recorded for this clonotype. J is TRBJ2-5 and V is TRBV24-1, with a weak D call TRBD1 (5 bases). The CDR3 runs 15 residues. Germline-derived CDR1 and CDR2 are KGHDR and SFDVKD. V lost 8 bases and J lost 1, with 16 bases in between. DNA of the CDR3: TGTGCCACCAAGGGGCTAACAGGTCCCCAAGAGACCCAGTACTTC. Translation gives CATKGLTGPQETQYF.

This clonotype was seen a handful of times. CDR3: CASSLGLAGTDTQYF. In nucleotides, the CDR3 is TGTGCCAGCAGCTTAGGACTAGCGGGCACAGATACGCAGTATTTT. The gene calls are TRBV7-8 and TRBJ2-3; 9 nucleotides align to TRBD2. V trimming: 1 base; J trimming: 1 base; junction bases outside the gene matches: 0. CDR3 length: 15 residues. Looked up from germline, CDR1 is SGHVS and CDR2 is FQNEAQ.

This clonotype was found many times. This chain links TRBV29-1 with TRBJ2-4; the match to TRBD2 covers 7 bases. CDR1 SQVTM and CDR2 ANQGSEA come from the germline V gene. The CDR3 loop spans 15 amino acids. With V trimmed by 6 bases and J by 3 bases, 11 bases remained unmatched. CDR3 DNA sequence: TGCAGCGTAGGGGAGGGAATTTGGGACAAAAACATTCAGTACTTC. As protein: CSVGEGIWDKNIQYF. The full variable domain, rest sourced from reference TRBV29-1 and TRBJ2-4, is SAVISQKPSRDICQRGTSLTIQCQVDSQVTMMFWYRQQPGQSLTLIATANQGSEATYESGFVIDKFPISRPNLTFSTLTVSNMSPEDSSIYLCSVGEGIWDKNIQYFGAGTRLSVL.

V usage is TRBV5-5 and J usage is TRBJ1-1; 11 bases map to TRBD1. Losses at the gene ends were 3 bases for V and 6 bases for J; bases not matched to a gene: 13. Per the germline V gene, CDR1 is SGHKS and CDR2 is YYEKEE (reference sequence). CDR3 size: 17 residues. The CDR3 DNA follows: TGTGCCAGCAGCTCGTCCGGGACAGGGGGGATAAGGGCTGAAGCTTTCTTT. It is translated as CASSSSGTGGIRAEAFF. The full variable domain, completed using reference TRBV5-5 and TRBJ1-1, is DAGVTQSPTHLIKTRGQQVTLRCSPISGHKSVSWYQQVLGQGPQFIFQYYEKEERGRGNFPDRFSARQFPNYSSELNVNALLLGDSALYLCASSSSGTGGIRAEAFFGQGTRLTVV.

This clonotype was seen ten or more times. The chain has TRBV7-9 and TRBJ2-6; 8 bases line up with TRBD1. The junction had 7 bases not matched to a gene; V was cut back by 3 bases and J by 0 bases. The germline CDR1 and CDR2 sequences are SEHNR and FQNEAQ (reference sequence). The CDR3 is 18 residues long. CDR3 in DNA: TGTGCCAGCAGCTTGGGCAGGGGGCGTAGCTCTGGGGCCAACGTCCTGACTTTC. Amino acids: CASSLGRGRSSGANVLTF. Supplemented by reference TRBV7-9 and TRBJ2-6, the full variable domain reads DTGVSQNPRHKITKRGQNVTFRCDPISEHNRLYWYRQTLGQGPEFLTYFQNEAQLEKSRLLSDRFSAERPKGSFSTLEIQRTEQGDSAMYLCASSLGRGRSSGANVLTFGAGSRLTVL.

The V call is TRBV6-2 or TRBV6-3, the J call TRBJ2-7, with D hard to call. CDR3 length equals 11 residues. V dropped 7 bases and J dropped 6 bases, with 10 bases sitting between them. Germline assignment: CDR1 MNHEY and CDR2 SVGEGT. The CDR3 nucleotides are TGTGCCAGCAAGTACAATCGCGAGCAGTACTTC. Protein: CASKYNREQYF.

V usage is TRBV21-1 and J usage is TRBJ2-2; the table's D gene call, TRBD2, was not cross checked with the DNA. TRBV21-1 is recorded as a pseudogene. There are 16 residues in the CDR3. This CDR3 is CASSLRGAYNRGELFF. In DNA form, the CDR3 reads TGTGCCAGCAGCCTTCGAGGGGCCTATAACCGAGGGGAGCTGTTTTTT.

This clonotype was counted ten times or more. The chain employs TRBV7-9 and TRBJ1-2; 8 bases are shared with TRBD1. Germline values: CDR1 SEHNR, CDR2 FQNEAQ (reference sequence). J lost 7 bases, V lost 3 bases, and 4 bases had no gene match. There are 13 residues in the CDR3. CDR3 loop: CASSFGQGSGYTF. CDR3 DNA: TGTGCCAGCAGCTTCGGACAGGGTTCTGGCTACACCTTC.

This clonotype was observed a few times. The CDR3 protein is CASRAGGPMAQYF. In DNA form, the CDR3 reads TGCGCCAGTAGAGCGGGAGGGCCCATGGCGCAGTATTTT. The V gene is TRBV5-1, the J gene TRBJ2-3; 10 nucleotides align to TRBD2. The CDR3 totals 13 residues. V shed 8 bases, J shed 10 bases, and the junction held 10 bases outside the gene matches. Germline-derived CDR1 and CDR2 are SGHRS and YFSETQ.

The rearrangement links TRBV18 to TRBJ1-1; 9 bases are shared with TRBD1. The CDR3 extends over 18 amino acids. V lost 3 bases to trimming and J lost 0 bases; unmatched junction nucleotides: 11. CDR1 and CDR2 (germline): KGHSH, LQKENI. DNA of the CDR3: TGTGCCAGCTCACCGCTATTTGGACAGGGGCCCATGAACACTGAAGCTTTCTTT. Protein sequence: CASSPLFGQGPMNTEAFF.

This clonotype has ten or more counts. V usage is TRBV18 and J usage is TRBJ2-7, with 8 bases fitting TRBD1. Germline trimming cut 3 bases from V and 9 bases from J; bases unmatched to any gene: 10. There are 14 residues in the CDR3. Germline V gene data show CDR1 as KGHSH and CDR2 as LQKENI. This CDR3 is CASSPIPGQAMQYF. The CDR3 DNA reads as TGTGCCAGCTCACCTATCCCGGGACAGGCCATGCAGTACTTC. Together with reference TRBV18 and TRBJ2-7, the CDR3 gives the full variable domain: NAGVMQNPRHLVRRRGQEARLRCSPMKGHSHVYWYRQLPEEGLKFMVYLQKENIIDESGMPKERFSAEFPKEGPSILRIQQVVRGDSAAYFCASSPIPGQAMQYFGPGTRLTVT.

The genes are TRBV12-3 or TRBV12-4 and TRBJ2-7, with 10 bases lining up with TRBD1. The V gene end was trimmed by 6 bases and the J gene end by 1 base; junction bases not matched to a gene: 9. The CDR3 is 16 amino acids. This CDR3 is CASSSRDRGFSYEQYF. The CDR3 DNA sequence: TGTGCCAGCAGCTCGCGGGACAGGGGTTTTTCCTACGAGCAGTACTTC.

This clonotype was seen at least ten times. The chain couples TRBV4-3 to TRBJ2-3; D remains unclear. Trimming removed 3 bases at V and 0 bases at J, with 22 bases between. The V gene's germline CDR1 is LGHNA and CDR2 YSLEER. CDR3 length equals 19 residues. The CDR3 region is CASSQRLNNPSWSTDTQYF. CDR3 coding DNA: TGCGCCAGCAGCCAGCGACTTAACAATCCTTCCTGGAGCACAGATACGCAGTATTTT.

This clonotype was recorded a few times. The chain couples TRBV20-1 to TRBJ2-1, with 8 bases matching TRBD2. The CDR3 has 16 residues. The V gene's germline CDR1 is DFQATT and CDR2 SNEGSKA (reference sequence). V lost 0 bases and J lost 4; bases outside the gene matches: 8. CDR3 DNA sequence: TGCAGTGCTAGAGATCCCCGGGAGGGCCAGTACAATGAGCAGTTCTTC. Translated: CSARDPREGQYNEQFF.

This clonotype was recorded a few times. The chain is built from TRBV29-1 and TRBJ2-2; D not certain. CDR3 length: 13 amino acids. The germline gives CDR1 SQVTM, CDR2 ANQGSEA. Trimming shortened V by 4 bases and J by 1 base, and 7 bases separated the two germline ends. CDR3 nucleotides: TGCAGCGTTGCAAGACAGAACACCGGGGAGCTGTTTTTT. Its translation is CSVARQNTGELFF.

This CDR3 reads CASSLPQGQETQYF. The CDR3 bases are TGCGCCAGCAGCTTACCGCAGGGCCAAGAGACCCAGTACTTC. The chain recombines TRBV5-1 with TRBJ2-5, with D maybe TRBD1 (5 bases). The CDR3 is 14 amino acids. Deletions cut 2 bases from V and 1 base from J, with 9 bases between. Germline loops: CDR1 SGHRS, CDR2 YFSETQ.

The rearrangement links TRBV14 to TRBJ2-7; D is perhaps TRBD2 (5 bases). V lost 4 bases and J 9 bases, leaving 19 bases between the germline ends. This CDR3 comprises 14 residues. Looked up from germline, CDR1 is SGHDN and CDR2 is FVKESK. CDR3 residues: CASSPHGSHRGQYF. The CDR3 DNA reads TGTGCCAGCAGCCCCCATGGATCCCACCGGGGGCAGTACTTC. The whole variable domain, filled in from reference TRBV14 and TRBJ2-7, reads EAGVTQFPSHSVIEKGQTVTLRCDPISGHDNLYWYRRVMGKEIKFLLHFVKESKQDESGMPNNRFLAERTGGTYSTLKVQPAELEDSGVYFCASSPHGSHRGQYFGPGTRLTVT.